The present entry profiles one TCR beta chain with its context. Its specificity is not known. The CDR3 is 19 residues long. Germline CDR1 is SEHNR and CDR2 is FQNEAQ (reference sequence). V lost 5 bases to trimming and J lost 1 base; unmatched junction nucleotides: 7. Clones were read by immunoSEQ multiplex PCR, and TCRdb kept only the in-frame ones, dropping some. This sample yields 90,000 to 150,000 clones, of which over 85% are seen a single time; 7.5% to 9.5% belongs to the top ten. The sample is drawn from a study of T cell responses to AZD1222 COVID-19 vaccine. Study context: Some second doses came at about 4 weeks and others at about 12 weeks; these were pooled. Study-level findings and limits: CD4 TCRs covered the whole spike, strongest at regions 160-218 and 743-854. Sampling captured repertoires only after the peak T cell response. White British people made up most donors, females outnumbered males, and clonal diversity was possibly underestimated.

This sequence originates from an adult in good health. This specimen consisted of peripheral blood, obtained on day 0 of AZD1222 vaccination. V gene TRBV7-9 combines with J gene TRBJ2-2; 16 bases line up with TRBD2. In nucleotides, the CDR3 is TGTGCCAGCAGCGGGACGGGACTAGCGGGAGGGTTGAACACCGGGGAGCTGTTTTTT. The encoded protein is CASSGTGLAGGLNTGELFF.